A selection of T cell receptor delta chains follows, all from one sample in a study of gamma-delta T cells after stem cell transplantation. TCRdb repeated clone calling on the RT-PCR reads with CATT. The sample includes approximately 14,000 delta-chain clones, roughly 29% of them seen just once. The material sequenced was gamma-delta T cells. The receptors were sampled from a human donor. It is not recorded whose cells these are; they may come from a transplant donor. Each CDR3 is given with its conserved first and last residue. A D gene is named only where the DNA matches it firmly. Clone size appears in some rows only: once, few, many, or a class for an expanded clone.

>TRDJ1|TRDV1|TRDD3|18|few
CALGSSRGMGGYTDKLIF
TGTGCTCTTGGGTCATCCCGGGGGATGGGGGGGTACACCGATAAACTCATCTTT
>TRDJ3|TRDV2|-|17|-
CACDTVSSSWDTRQMFF
TGTGCCTGTGACACCGTCTCTAGTTCCTGGGACACCCGACAGATGTTTTTC
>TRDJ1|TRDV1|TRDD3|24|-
CALGAIPALPHRGDTSWYTDKLIF
TGTGCTCTTGGGGCTATTCCCGCTCTTCCGCATCGGGGGGATACCTCCTGGTACACCGATAAACTCATCTTT
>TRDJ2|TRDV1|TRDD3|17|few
CALGELTWGKLTAQLFF
TGTGCTCTTGGGGAACTAACCTGGGGGAAATTGACAGCACAACTCTTCTTT
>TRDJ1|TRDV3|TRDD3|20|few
CALSPFGGYGLGDIGDKLIF
TGTGCCCTTAGCCCCTTTGGTGGTTACGGACTGGGGGATATTGGCGATAAACTCATCTTT
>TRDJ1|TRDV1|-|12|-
CARGELTDKLIF
TGTGCTCGTGGGGAACTGACAGATAAACTCATCTTT
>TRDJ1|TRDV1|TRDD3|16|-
CALGEPFLSTGAKLIF
TGTGCTCTTGGGGAACCTTTCCTCAGTACTGGGGCTAAACTCATCTTT
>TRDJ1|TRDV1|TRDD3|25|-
CALGEPPVWILGGSGGYWYTDKLIF
TGTGCTCTTGGGGAACCCCCAGTTTGGATCCTTGGGGGTTCTGGGGGATACTGGTACACCGATAAACTCATCTTT
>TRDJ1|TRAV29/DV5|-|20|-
CAANKSTWSTAGLSTDKLIF
TGTGCAGCAAACAAAAGTACATGGAGCACTGCGGGACTTTCCACCGATAAACTCATCTTT
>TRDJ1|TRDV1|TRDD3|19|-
CALGELKEGDGLYTDKLIF
TGTGCTCTTGGGGAACTAAAAGAGGGGGATGGCCTGTACACCGATAAACTCATCTTT
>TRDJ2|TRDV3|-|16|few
CAFNHPDPPLTAQLFF
TGTGCCTTTAACCATCCGGATCCCCCTTTGACAGCACAACTCTTCTTT
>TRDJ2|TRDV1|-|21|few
CALGDTPTWVRHPRMAAQLFF
TGTGCTCTTGGGGACACCCCTACTTGGGTCCGACATCCCAGAATGGCAGCACAACTCTTCTTT
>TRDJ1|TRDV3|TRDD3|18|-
CAFPVLQLGDGYTNKLIF
TGTGCCTTCCCTGTCCTACAACTGGGGGATGGATACACCAATAAACTCATCTTT
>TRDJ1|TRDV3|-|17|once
CALSTIMAGGRADKLIF
TGTGCCCTATCCACCATAATGGCGGGGGGAAGAGCGGATAAACTCATCTTT
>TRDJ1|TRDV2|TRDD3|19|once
CACDTETGVYAKWTDKLIF
TGTGCCTGCGACACCGAAACTGGGGTATACGCGAAGTGGACCGATAAACTCATCTTT
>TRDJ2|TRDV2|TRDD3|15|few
CACGTGGCMTAQLFF
TGTGCCTGTGGTACTGGGGGATGCATGACAGCACAACTCTTCTTT
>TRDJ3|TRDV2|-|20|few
CACDTPEVGGSSWDTRQMFF
TGTGCCTGTGACACCCCGGAGGTGGGGGGAAGCTCCTGGGACACCCGACAGATGTTTTTC
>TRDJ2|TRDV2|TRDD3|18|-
CACVPVAGGHPLTAQLFF
TGTGCCTGTGTGCCCGTGGCTGGGGGTCACCCTTTGACAGCACAACTCTTCTTT
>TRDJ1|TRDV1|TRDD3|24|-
CALGPNRDAIPLSYWGCYTDKLIF
TGTGCTCTTGGGCCAAATCGAGACGCTATTCCTTTAAGCTACTGGGGGTGTTACACCGATAAACTCATCTTT
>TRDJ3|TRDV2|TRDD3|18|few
CACDSTGDTSWDTRQMFF
TGTGCCTGTGACAGTACTGGGGATACCTCCTGGGACACCCGACAGATGTTTTTC
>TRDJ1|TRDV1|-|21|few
CALGAPNFPNRTTGHTDKLIF
TGTGCTCTTGGGGCGCCGAATTTTCCTAACCGTACCACTGGGCACACCGATAAACTCATCTTT
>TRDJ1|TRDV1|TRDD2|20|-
CALGASTTGLPTTYATKLIF
TGTGCTCTTGGGGCGTCTACCACTGGCCTTCCTACGACGTACGCGACTAAACTCATCTTT
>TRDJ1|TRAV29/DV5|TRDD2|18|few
CAASAGYLPSPLTDKLIF
TGTGCAGCAAGCGCGGGGTACCTTCCTAGCCCCCTCACCGATAAACTCATCTTT
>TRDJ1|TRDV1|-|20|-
CAVGESKTASRRGGGNKLIF
TGTGCTGTTGGGGAAAGTAAGACGGCCTCCAGACGGGGTGGGGGGAATAAACTCATCTTT
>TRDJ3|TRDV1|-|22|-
CALGPRPRGAPRSSWDTRQMFF
TGTGCTCTTGGGCCGCGTCCTAGGGGTGCGCCCAGGAGCTCCTGGGACACCCGACAGATGTTTTTC
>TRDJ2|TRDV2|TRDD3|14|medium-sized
CACDKLGDTAQLFF
TGTGCCTGTGACAAACTGGGGGATACAGCACAACTCTTCTTT
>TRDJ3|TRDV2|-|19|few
CACDATEGASSWDTRQMFF
TGTGCCTGTGACGCGACCGAGGGGGCCAGCTCCTGGGACACCCGACAGATGTTTTTC
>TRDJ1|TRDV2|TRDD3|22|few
CAWVARMEPVLGDKGGTDKLIF
TGTGCCTGGGTTGCCCGGATGGAACCGGTACTGGGGGATAAGGGCGGCACCGATAAACTCATCTTT
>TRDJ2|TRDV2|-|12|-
CACTALTAKLFF
TGTGCCTGTACTGCCTTGACAGCAAAACTCTTCTTT
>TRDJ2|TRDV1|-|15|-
CALGLYPALTAQLFF
TGTGCTCTTGGTCTATACCCAGCTTTGACAGCACAACTCTTCTTT
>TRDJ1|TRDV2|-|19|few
CACDTSRAGGSRPTDKLIF
TGTGCCTGTGACACGAGTAGGGCTGGAGGATCACGCCCTACCGATAAACTCATCTTT
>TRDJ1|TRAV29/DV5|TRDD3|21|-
CAARQGILGDTQTPRADKLIF
TGTGCTGCCAGACAGGGCATACTGGGGGACACGCAGACACCGCGCGCCGATAAACTCATCTTT